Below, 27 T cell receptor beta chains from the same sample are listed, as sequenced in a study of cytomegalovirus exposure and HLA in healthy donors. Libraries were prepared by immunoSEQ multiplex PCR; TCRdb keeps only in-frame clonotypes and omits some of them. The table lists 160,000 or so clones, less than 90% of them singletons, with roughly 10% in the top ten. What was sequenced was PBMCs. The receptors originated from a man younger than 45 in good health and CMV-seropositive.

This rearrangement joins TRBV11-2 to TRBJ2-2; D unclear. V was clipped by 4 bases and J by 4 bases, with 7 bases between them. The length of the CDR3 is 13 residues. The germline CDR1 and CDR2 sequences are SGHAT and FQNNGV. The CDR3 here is CASSSLGTGELFF. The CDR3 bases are TGTGCCAGCAGCTCGCTCGGCACCGGGGAGCTGTTTTTT.

CDR3 region: CASSSLGTGSNSPLHF. CDR3 nucleotides: TGCGCCAGCAGCTCTCTAGGGACAGGCAGTAATTCACCCCTCCACTTT. V is TRBV5-1 and J is TRBJ1-6; 8 nucleotides line up with TRBD1. Germline V CDR1 and CDR2: SGHRS, YFSETQ. This CDR3 contains 16 residues. V dropped 3 bases and J dropped 6; count of bases not matched to a gene: 8.

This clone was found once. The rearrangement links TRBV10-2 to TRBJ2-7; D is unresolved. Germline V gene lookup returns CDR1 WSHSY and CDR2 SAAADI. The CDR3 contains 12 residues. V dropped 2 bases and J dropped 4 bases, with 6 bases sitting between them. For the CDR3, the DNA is TGCGCCAGCAGTGAGGGGCAGTACGAGCAGTACTTC. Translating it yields CASSEGQYEQYF.

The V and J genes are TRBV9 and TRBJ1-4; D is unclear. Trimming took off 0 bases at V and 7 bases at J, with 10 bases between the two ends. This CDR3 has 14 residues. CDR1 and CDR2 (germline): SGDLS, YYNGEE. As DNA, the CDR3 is TGTGCCAGCAGCGTAGGAGGAGTGGGTGAAAAACTGTTTTTT. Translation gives CASSVGGVGEKLFF. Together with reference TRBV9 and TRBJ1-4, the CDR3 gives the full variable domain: DSGVTQTPKHLITATGQRVTLRCSPRSGDLSVYWYQQSLDQGLQFLIQYYNGEERAKGNILERFSAQQFPDLHSELNLSSLELGDSALYFCASSVGGVGEKLFFGSGTQLSVL.

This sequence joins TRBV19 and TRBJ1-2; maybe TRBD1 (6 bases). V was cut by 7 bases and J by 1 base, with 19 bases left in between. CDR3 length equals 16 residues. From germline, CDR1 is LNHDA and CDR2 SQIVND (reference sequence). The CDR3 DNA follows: TGTGCCAGTAACCAAGGGGGGGCAGCGTTTAACTATGGCTACACCTTC. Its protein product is CASNQGGAAFNYGYTF.

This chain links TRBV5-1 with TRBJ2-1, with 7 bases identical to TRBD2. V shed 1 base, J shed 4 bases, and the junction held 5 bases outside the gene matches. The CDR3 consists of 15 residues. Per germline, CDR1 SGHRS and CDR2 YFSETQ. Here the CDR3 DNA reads TGCGCCAGCAGCTTGAGTCTAGCGGTATACAATGAGCAGTTCTTC. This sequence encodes CASSLSLAVYNEQFF.

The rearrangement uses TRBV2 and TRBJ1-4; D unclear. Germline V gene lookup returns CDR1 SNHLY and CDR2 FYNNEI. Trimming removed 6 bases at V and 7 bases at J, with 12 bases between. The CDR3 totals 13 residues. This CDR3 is CASSGQASEKLFF. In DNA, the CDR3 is TGTGCCAGCAGCGGCCAGGCGTCTGAAAAACTGTTTTTT.

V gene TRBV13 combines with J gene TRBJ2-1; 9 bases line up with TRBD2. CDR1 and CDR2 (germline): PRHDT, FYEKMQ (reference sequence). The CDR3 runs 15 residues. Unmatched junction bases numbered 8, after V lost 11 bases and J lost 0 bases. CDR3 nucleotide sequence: TGTGCCGCACGGCGGGAGGGCCTCTCCTACAATGAGCAGTTCTTC. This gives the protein CAARREGLSYNEQFF.

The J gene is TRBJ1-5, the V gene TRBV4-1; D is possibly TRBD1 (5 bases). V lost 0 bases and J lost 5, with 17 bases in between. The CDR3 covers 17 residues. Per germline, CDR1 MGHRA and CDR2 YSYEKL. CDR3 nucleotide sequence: TGCGCCAGCAGCCAAGACCCTGGGACCGGGAGGTATCAGCCCCAGCATTTT. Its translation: CASSQDPGTGRYQPQHF.

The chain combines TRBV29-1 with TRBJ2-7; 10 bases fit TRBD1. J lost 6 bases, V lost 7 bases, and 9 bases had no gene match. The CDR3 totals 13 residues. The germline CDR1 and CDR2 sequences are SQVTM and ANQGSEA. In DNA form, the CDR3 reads TGCAGCGCTAGGGACAGGGGCAGAGGCGAGCAGTACTTC. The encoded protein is CSARDRGRGEQYF.

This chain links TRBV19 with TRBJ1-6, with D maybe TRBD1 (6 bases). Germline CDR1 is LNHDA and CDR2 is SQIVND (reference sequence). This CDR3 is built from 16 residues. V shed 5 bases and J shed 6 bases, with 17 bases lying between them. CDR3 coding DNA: TGTGCCAGTAGTCCAAGGGGGGGGCAACGTAATTCACCCCTCCACTTT. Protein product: CASSPRGGQRNSPLHF.

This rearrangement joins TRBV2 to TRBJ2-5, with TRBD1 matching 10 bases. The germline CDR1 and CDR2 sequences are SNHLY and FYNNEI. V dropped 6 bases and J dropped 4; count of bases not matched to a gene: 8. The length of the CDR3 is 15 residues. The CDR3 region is CASSDLTGGPETQYF. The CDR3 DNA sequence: TGTGCCAGCAGCGACCTGACAGGGGGCCCAGAGACCCAGTACTTC. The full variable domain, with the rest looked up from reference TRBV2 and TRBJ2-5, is EPEVTQTPSHQVTQMGQEVILRCVPISNHLYFYWYRQILGQKVEFLVSFYNNEISEKSEIFDDQFSVERPDGSNFTLKIRSTKLEDSAMYFCASSDLTGGPETQYFGPGTRLLVL.

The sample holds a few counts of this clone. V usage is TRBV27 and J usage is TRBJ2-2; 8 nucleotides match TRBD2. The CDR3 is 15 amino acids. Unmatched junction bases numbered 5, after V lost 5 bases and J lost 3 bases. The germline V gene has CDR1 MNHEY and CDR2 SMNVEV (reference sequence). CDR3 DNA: TGTGCCAGCAGTCGGGAGGGAGGCTACACCGGGGAGCTGTTTTTT. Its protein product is CASSREGGYTGELFF.

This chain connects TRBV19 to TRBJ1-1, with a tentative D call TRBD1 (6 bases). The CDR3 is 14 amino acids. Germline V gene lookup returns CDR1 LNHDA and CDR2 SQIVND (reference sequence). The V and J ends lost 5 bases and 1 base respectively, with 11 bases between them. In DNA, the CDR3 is TGTGCCAGTAGTCTAAGACAGGAGAACACTGAAGCTTTCTTT. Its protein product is CASSLRQENTEAFF.

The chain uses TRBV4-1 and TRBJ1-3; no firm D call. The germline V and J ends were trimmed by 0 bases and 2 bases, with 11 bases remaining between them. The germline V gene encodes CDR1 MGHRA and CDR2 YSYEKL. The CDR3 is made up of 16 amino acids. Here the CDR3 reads CASSQDTVVPGNTIYF. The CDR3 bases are TGCGCCAGCAGCCAAGATACGGTGGTCCCTGGAAACACCATATATTTT.

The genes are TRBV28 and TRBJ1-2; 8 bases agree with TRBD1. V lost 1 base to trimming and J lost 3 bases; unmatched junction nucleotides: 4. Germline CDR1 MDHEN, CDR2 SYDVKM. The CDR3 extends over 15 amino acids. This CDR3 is CASSLSGGADYGYTF. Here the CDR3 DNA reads TGTGCCAGCAGTTTATCAGGGGGCGCGGACTATGGCTACACCTTC.

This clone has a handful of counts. The CDR3 protein is CASSLWGQGAKNIQYF. CDR3 nucleotide sequence: TGTGCCAGCAGTTTATGGGGACAGGGGGCCAAAAACATTCAGTACTTC. J is TRBJ2-4 and V is TRBV28, with TRBD1 matching over 10 bases. Germline V gives CDR1 MDHEN, CDR2 SYDVKM. The V segment lost 0 bases and the J segment 1 base; nucleotides outside the gene matches: 0. The CDR3 is made up of 16 amino acids. The variable domain in full, completed from reference TRBV28 and TRBJ2-4, reads DVKVTQSSRYLVKRTGEKVFLECVQDMDHENMFWYRQDPGLGLRLIYFSYDVKMKEKGDIPEGYSVSREKKERFSLILESASTNQTSMYLCASSLWGQGAKNIQYFGAGTRLSVL.

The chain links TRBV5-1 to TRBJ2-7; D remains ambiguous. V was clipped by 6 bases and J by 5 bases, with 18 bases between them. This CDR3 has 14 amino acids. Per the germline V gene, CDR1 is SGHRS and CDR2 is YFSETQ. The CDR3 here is CASTFTAGHNEQYF. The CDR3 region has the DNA TGCGCCAGCACATTTACGGCAGGTCATAACGAGCAGTACTTC.

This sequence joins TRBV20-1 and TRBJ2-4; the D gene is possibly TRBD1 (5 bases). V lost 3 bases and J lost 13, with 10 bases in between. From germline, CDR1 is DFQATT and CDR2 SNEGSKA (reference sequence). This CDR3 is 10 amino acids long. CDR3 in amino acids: CSARDIGQYF. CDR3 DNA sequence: TGCAGTGCTAGGGACATCGGACAGTACTTC.

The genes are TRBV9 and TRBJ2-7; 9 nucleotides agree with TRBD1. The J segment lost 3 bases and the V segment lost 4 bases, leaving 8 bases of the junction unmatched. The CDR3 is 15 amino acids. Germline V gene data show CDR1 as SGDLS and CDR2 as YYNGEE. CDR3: CASSPTGQGLYEQYF. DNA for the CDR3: TGTGCCAGCAGCCCCACGGGACAGGGCCTCTACGAGCAGTACTTC. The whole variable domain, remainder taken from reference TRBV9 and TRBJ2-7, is DSGVTQTPKHLITATGQRVTLRCSPRSGDLSVYWYQQSLDQGLQFLIQYYNGEERAKGNILERFSAQQFPDLHSELNLSSLELGDSALYFCASSPTGQGLYEQYFGPGTRLTVT.

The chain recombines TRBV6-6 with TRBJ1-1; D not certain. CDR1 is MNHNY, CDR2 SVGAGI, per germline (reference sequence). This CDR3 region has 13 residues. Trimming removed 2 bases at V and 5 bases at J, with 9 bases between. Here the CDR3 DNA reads TGTGCCAGCAGTTACCGAGGAGAGACTGAAGCTTTCTTT. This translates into CASSYRGETEAFF.

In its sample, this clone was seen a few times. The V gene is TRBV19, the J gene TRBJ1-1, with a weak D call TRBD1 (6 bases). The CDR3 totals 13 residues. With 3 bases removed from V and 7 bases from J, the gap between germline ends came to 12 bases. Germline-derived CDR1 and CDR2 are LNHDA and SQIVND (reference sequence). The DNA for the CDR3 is TGTGCCAGTAGTATGAACAGGGACGATGAAGCTTTCTTT. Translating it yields CASSMNRDDEAFF.

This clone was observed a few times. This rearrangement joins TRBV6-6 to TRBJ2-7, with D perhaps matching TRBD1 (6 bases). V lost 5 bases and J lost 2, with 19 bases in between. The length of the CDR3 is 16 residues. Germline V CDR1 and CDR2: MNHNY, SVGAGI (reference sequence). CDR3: CASSPPGHTTTYEQYF. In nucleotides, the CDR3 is TGTGCCAGCAGTCCACCGGGACACACGACCACCTACGAGCAGTACTTC.

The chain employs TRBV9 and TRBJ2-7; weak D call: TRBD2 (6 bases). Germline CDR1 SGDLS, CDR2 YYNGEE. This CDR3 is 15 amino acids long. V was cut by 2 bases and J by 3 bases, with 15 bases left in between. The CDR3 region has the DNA TGTGCCAGCAGCGTCAGGGAGGAGGCTCTCTACGAGCAGTACTTC. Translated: CASSVREEALYEQYF. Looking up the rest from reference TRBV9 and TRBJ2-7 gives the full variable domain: DSGVTQTPKHLITATGQRVTLRCSPRSGDLSVYWYQQSLDQGLQFLIQYYNGEERAKGNILERFSAQQFPDLHSELNLSSLELGDSALYFCASSVREEALYEQYFGPGTRLTVT.

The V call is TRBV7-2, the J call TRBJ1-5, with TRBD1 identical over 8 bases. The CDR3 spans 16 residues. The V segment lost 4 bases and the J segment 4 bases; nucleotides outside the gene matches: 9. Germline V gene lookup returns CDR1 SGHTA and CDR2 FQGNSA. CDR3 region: CASSSPDRGQNQPQHF. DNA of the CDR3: TGTGCCAGCAGCTCCCCTGACAGGGGCCAAAATCAGCCCCAGCATTTT. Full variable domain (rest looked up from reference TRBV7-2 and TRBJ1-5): GAGVSQSPSNKVTEKGKDVELRCDPISGHTALYWYRQSLGQGLEFLIYFQGNSAPDKSGLPSDRFSAERTGGSVSTLTIQRTQQEDSAVYLCASSSPDRGQNQPQHFGDGTRLSIL.

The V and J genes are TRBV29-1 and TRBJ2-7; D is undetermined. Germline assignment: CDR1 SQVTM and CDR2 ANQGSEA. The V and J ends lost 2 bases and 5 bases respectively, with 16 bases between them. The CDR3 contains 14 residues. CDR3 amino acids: CSVEWSYLGDEQYF. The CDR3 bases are TGCAGCGTTGAATGGAGCTATTTAGGCGACGAGCAGTACTTC.

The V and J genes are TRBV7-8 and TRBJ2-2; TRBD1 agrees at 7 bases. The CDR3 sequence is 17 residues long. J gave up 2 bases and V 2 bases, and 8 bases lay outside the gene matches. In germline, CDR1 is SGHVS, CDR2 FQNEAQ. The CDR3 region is CASSLRAEGGNTGELFF. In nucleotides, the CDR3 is TGTGCCAGCAGCTTAAGGGCGGAAGGGGGCAACACCGGGGAGCTGTTTTTT.